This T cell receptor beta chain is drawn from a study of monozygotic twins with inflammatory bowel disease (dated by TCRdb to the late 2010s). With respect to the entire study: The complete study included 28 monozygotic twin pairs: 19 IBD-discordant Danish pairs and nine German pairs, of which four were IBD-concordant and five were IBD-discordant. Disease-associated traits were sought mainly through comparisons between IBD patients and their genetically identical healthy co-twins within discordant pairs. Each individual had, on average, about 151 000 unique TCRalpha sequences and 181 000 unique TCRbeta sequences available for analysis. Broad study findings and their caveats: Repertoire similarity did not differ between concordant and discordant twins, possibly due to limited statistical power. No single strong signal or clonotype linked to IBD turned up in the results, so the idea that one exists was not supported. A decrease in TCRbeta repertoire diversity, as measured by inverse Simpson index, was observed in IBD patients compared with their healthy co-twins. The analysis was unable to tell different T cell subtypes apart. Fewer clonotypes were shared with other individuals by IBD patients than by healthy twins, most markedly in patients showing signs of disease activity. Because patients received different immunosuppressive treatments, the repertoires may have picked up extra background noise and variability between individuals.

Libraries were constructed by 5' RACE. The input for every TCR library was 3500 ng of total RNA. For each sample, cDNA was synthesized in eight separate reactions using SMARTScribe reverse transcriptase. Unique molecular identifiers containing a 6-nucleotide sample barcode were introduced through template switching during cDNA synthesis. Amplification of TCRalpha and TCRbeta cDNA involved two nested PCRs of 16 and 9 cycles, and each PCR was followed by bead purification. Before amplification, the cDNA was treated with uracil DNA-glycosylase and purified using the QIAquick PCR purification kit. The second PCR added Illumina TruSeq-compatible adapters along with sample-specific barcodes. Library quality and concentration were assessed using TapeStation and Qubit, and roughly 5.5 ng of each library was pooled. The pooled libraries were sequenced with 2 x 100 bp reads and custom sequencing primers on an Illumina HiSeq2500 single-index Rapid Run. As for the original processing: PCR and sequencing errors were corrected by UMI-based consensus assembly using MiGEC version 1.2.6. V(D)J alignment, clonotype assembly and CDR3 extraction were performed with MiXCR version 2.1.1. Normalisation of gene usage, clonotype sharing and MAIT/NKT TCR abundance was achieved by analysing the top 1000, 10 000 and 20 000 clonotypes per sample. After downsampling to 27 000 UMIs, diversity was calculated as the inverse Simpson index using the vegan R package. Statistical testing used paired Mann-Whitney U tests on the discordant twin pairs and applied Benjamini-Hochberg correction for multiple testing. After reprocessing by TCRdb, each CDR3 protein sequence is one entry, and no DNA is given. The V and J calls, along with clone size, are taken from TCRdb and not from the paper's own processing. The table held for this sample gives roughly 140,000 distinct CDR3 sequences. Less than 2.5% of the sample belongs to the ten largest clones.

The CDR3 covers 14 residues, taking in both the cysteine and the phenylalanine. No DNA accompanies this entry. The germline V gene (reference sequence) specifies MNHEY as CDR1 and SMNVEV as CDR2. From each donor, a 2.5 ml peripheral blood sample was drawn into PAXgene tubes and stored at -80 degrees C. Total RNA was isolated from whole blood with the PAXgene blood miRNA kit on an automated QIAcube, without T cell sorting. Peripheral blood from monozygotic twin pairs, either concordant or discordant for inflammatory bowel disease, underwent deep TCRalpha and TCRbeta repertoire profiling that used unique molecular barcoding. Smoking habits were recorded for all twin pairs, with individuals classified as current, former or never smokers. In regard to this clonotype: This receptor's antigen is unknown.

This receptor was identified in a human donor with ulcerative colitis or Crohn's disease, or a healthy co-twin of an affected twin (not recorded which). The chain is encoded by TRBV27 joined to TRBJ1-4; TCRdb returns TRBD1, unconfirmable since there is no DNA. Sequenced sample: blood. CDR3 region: CASSWSGGNEKLFF.